The 30 T cell receptor beta chains below were found in one sample sequenced in a study of blood T cells in healthy people across ages. For the second PCR, which ran for about 7 to 11 cycles, a sample-barcoded 5' primer and a J-beta primer mix were used. TCRdb re-derived calls from the 5' RACE reads in MiXCR, one entry per CDR3 protein. The sample records almost 550,000 distinct CDR3 sequences, 24% being singletons. The same data also contributed to another study, on T cells of mothers and their children.

The source material was blood. These receptors originate from a boy aged 5-17 years in good health.

This clonotype was seen a handful of times. The V gene is TRBV24-1, the J gene TRBJ2-5; D is perhaps TRBD2 (6 bases). TRBJ2-1 explains the end of the DNA better; the J call may be wrong. Germline-derived CDR1 and CDR2 are KGHDR and SFDVKD. CDR3 length: 16 amino acids. The CDR3 DNA reads as TGTGCCACCAGTGATTCGGGAGCGGGCGAAGCAAATGAGCAGTTCTTC. It codes for CATSDSGAGEANEQFF.

This clonotype was counted once. The chain employs TRBV5-1 and TRBJ1-1; 7 bases fit TRBD1. The V segment lost 5 bases and the J segment 3 bases; nucleotides outside the gene matches: 7. The CDR3 runs 14 residues. Germline CDR1 reads SGHRS; CDR2 reads YFSETQ. The DNA for the CDR3 is TGCGCCAGCAGGCTAGGGGGCGCGGACACTGAAGCTTTCTTT. Translation: CASRLGGADTEAFF.

CDR3 sequence (DNA): TGTGCCAGCAGTTTAGTTAGCGGCGGTGAAGCTTTCTTT. Amino acid sequence: CASSLVSGGEAFF. V gene TRBV12-3 or TRBV12-4 combines with J gene TRBJ1-1; D gene uncertain. CDR3 size: 13 residues. V was cut by 1 base and J by 7 bases, with 10 bases left in between.

The chain couples TRBV5-1 to TRBJ2-5; 7 bases fit TRBD2. The assigned J gene may be wrong: the sequence end matches TRBJ2-7 better. The germline CDR1 and CDR2 sequences are SGHRS and YFSETQ. There are 17 residues in the CDR3. The CDR3: CASSLGAGRPIPHEQYF. The CDR3 DNA is TGCGCCAGCAGCTTGGGAGCGGGGAGGCCCATACCCCACGAGCAGTACTTC.

The genes are TRBV6-6 and TRBJ1-1; TRBD1 might be the D (6 bases). CDR3 length: 15 residues. Trimming left V 2 bases short and J 4 bases short, with 14 bases between. Germline CDR1 MNHNY, CDR2 SVGAGI (reference sequence). In DNA form, the CDR3 reads TGTGCCAGCAGTTACCCCACAGGGAGGTCCACTGAAGCTTTCTTT. This codes for CASSYPTGRSTEAFF.

The CDR3 DNA is TGTGCCAGCGGACTTTTGCGGTACGCGAAGTACAATGAGCAGTTCTTC. It is translated as CASGLLRYAKYNEQFF. The genes are TRBV7-2 and TRBJ2-5; a weak D match, TRBD2 (5 bases). The J call is doubtful: the DNA matches TRBJ2-1 better. Germline V gives CDR1 SGHTA, CDR2 FQGNSA. The CDR3 has 16 amino acids.

This clonotype appeared a few times. The chain uses TRBV6-5 and TRBJ2-7; 7 positions match TRBD1. This CDR3 has 12 amino acids. V gave up 5 bases and J gave up 6 bases; unmatched junction bases: 4. Germline V lookup: CDR1 MNHEY, CDR2 SVGAGI. The CDR3: CASSKDRVEQYF. DNA of the CDR3: TGTGCCAGCAGTAAAGACAGGGTCGAGCAGTACTTC.

The chain has TRBV7-2 and TRBJ1-2, with a tentative D call TRBD1 (5 bases). The V and J ends lost 1 base and 8 bases respectively, with 20 bases between them. This CDR3 spans 16 amino acids. Looked up from germline, CDR1 is SGHTA and CDR2 is FQGNSA. CDR3 loop: CASSLEVDRATGGYTF. The CDR3 bases are TGTGCCAGCAGCTTAGAAGTCGACAGAGCAACGGGGGGCTACACCTTC.

The V gene is TRBV9, the J gene TRBJ1-2; TRBD1 aligns across 7 bases. CDR1 and CDR2 from the germline V gene are SGDLS and YYNGEE. The ends lost 2 bases at V and 0 bases at J; junction bases unmatched: 4. This CDR3 region has 15 residues. The CDR3 region has the DNA TGTGCCAGCAGCGTCCGGACAGGCTCTAACTATGGCTACACCTTC. This gives the protein CASSVRTGSNYGYTF.

In this sample, this clonotype turned up a few times. The chain carries TRBV5-1 and TRBJ2-2; D remains ambiguous. The CDR3 length is 15 residues. CDR1 and CDR2 (germline): SGHRS, YFSETQ. Trimming cost V 1 base and J 0 bases, with 7 bases left between them. CDR3 coding DNA: TGCGCCAGCAGCTTGCGGACGGCGAACACCGGGGAGCTGTTTTTT. Translated, it gives CASSLRTANTGELFF.

This clonotype was picked up many times. J is TRBJ2-7 and V is TRBV6-2 or TRBV6-3; D unclear. The CDR3 runs 11 residues. V lost 7 bases to trimming and J lost 9 bases, with 13 bases between them. The germline V gene has CDR1 MNHEY and CDR2 SVGEGT. CDR3: CASTSGFVQYF. CDR3 nucleotide sequence: TGTGCCAGCACTTCAGGTTTCGTGCAGTACTTC.

The genes are TRBV24-1 and TRBJ2-6; D might be TRBD1 or TRBD2, each matching 6 bases. Germline lookup yields CDR1 KGHDR and CDR2 SFDVKD. The germline V and J ends were trimmed by 5 bases and 0 bases, with 22 bases remaining between them. This CDR3 contains 20 residues. The CDR3 protein is CATSGHTRKGGSSGANVLTF. DNA of the CDR3: TGTGCCACCAGTGGGCACACTAGAAAGGGGGGAAGCTCTGGGGCCAACGTCCTGACTTTC.

The V gene is TRBV7-9, the J gene TRBJ2-5; no definite D call. The CDR3 consists of 13 residues. The V gene's germline CDR1 is SEHNR and CDR2 FQNEAQ (reference sequence). V was clipped by 4 bases and J by 0 bases, with 6 bases between them. For the CDR3, the DNA is TGTGCCAGCAGCTCGGTAGACCAAGAGACCCAGTACTTC. Encoded protein: CASSSVDQETQYF.

This sequence joins TRBV11-2 and TRBJ2-5; TRBD2 matches at 11 bases. The J call is uncertain, as TRBJ2-1 better fits the DNA end. The germline V gene has CDR1 SGHAT and CDR2 FQNNGV. The CDR3 consists of 17 residues. This CDR3 reads CASSFQLAGDAYNEQFF. Here the CDR3 DNA reads TGTGCCAGCAGCTTCCAACTAGCGGGAGACGCCTACAATGAGCAGTTCTTC.

This clonotype was seen a handful of times. The chain links TRBV7-2 to TRBJ2-1; 12 nucleotides agree with TRBD2. The J segment lost 6 bases and the V segment lost 5 bases, leaving 5 bases of the junction unmatched. The CDR3 runs 15 residues. Germline V gene sequence: CDR1 SGHTA, CDR2 FQGNSA. The CDR3 nucleotides are TGTGCCAGCAGCCGGACTAGCGGGAAGGGCAATGAGCAGTTCTTC. This sequence encodes CASSRTSGKGNEQFF.

The chain links TRBV12-3 or TRBV12-4 to TRBJ1-2; D not resolved. The CDR3 runs 12 residues. V lost 5 bases and J lost 7, with 11 bases in between. CDR3 in amino acids: CASSTFGSGYTF. Here the CDR3 DNA reads TGTGCCAGCAGTACGTTTGGCTCTGGCTACACCTTC.

This chain joins TRBV29-1 and TRBJ1-1, with a possible D match to TRBD1 (6 bases). The length of the CDR3 is 14 residues. The V end was cut by 2 bases, the J end by 3 bases, with 13 bases between. Germline V gene data show CDR1 as SQVTM and CDR2 as ANQGSEA. CDR3 DNA sequence: TGCAGCGTTGAAAGCAGGGGTCATCACACTGAAGCTTTCTTT. Amino acid sequence: CSVESRGHHTEAFF.

This clonotype appeared a few times. The chain has TRBV4-3 and TRBJ2-7; D is unclear. The V gene's germline CDR1 is LGHNA and CDR2 YSLEER. Between the trimmed V and J ends, which lost 0 bases and 4 bases, there was a span of 13 bases. The CDR3 runs 15 residues. This CDR3 is CASSQDRNGEYEQYF. The CDR3 DNA follows: TGCGCCAGCAGCCAAGATAGGAACGGCGAGTACGAGCAGTACTTC.

V is TRBV9 and J is TRBJ1-2, with 10 bases identical to TRBD1. Germline assignment: CDR1 SGDLS and CDR2 YYNGEE. The CDR3 extends over 15 amino acids. V lost 3 bases to trimming and J lost 8 bases; unmatched junction nucleotides: 10. CDR3 in DNA: TGTGCCAGCAGCGCCCCAGACAGGGGGCCCGGGGGCTACACCTTC. This codes for CASSAPDRGPGGYTF.

In its sample, this clonotype was seen a few times. The chain is built from TRBV20-1 and TRBJ1-2; maybe TRBD1 (6 bases). The CDR3 consists of 16 residues. The germline V gene has CDR1 DFQATT and CDR2 SNEGSKA (reference sequence). Trimming pared 1 base from V and 0 bases from J, leaving 15 bases between. The CDR3 is CSARGWRGTTNYGYTF. The CDR3 bases are TGCAGTGCTAGAGGCTGGAGGGGGACGACTAACTATGGCTACACCTTC.

The chain has TRBV15 and TRBJ2-7; TRBD2 matches at 9 bases. The CDR3 runs to 16 residues. Germline assignment: CDR1 LNHNV and CDR2 YYDKDF (reference sequence). J was trimmed by 4 bases and V by 0 bases; bases with no gene match: 7. CDR3 bases: TGTGCCACCAGCAGAGATCGAGCTAGCGGGAAATACGAGCAGTACTTC. Its protein product is CATSRDRASGKYEQYF.

The sample holds a few counts of this clonotype. The rearrangement joins TRBV5-1 to TRBJ2-3; TRBD1 matches 8 bases. Trimming cost V 4 bases and J 6 bases; bases outside gene matches: 10. CDR1 is SGHRS and CDR2 is YFSETQ in the germline V gene. The CDR3 contains 15 residues. The CDR3 loop reads CASSTDPGGSDTQYF. The CDR3 nucleotides read TGCGCCAGCAGCACCGACCCAGGGGGCTCGGATACGCAGTATTTT.

The table lists this clonotype with a few counts. The chain uses TRBV28 and TRBJ1-1; TRBD1 agrees at 7 bases. This CDR3 region has 17 residues. Germline V gene sequence: CDR1 MDHEN, CDR2 SYDVKM. The V segment lost 8 bases and the J segment 2 bases; nucleotides outside the gene matches: 17. The CDR3 coding sequence is TGTGCCAGCGGGATCCTTACAGGGGCGGGAGGTAACACTGAAGCTTTCTTT. It specifies CASGILTGAGGNTEAFF.

Only a few counts were recorded for this clonotype. This chain joins TRBV20-1 and TRBJ1-1; D possibly corresponds to TRBD1 (5 bases). The CDR3 extends over 18 amino acids. CDR1 and CDR2 from the germline V gene are DFQATT and SNEGSKA (reference sequence). The CDR3 sequence is CGSQGRRFVRGVNTEAFF. The CDR3 DNA follows: TGCGGATCTCAGGGCAGGAGATTTGTCCGTGGAGTGAACACTGAAGCTTTCTTT.

The CDR3 coding sequence is TGTGCCAGCAGTTTCCGAGAGTTGGCTTTCTTT. Translated, it gives CASSFRELAFF. The rearrangement links TRBV28 to TRBJ1-1; D gene ambiguous. V gave up 3 bases and J gave up 11 bases, with 10 bases separating them. Germline-derived CDR1 and CDR2 are MDHEN and SYDVKM. This CDR3 has 11 residues.

The chain carries TRBV27 and TRBJ2-1; D unclear. Trimming removed 5 bases at V and 6 bases at J, with 8 bases between. This CDR3 has 12 residues. Germline values: CDR1 MNHEY, CDR2 SMNVEV (reference sequence). The CDR3 region has the DNA TGTGCCAGCAGTGTTCCCGGCAATGAGCAGTTCTTC. This gives the protein CASSVPGNEQFF.

This clonotype was counted only a few times. The chain employs TRBV18 and TRBJ2-6, with TRBD1 identical over 8 bases. The CDR3 sequence is 16 residues long. V was clipped by 6 bases and J by 4 bases; unmatched bases: 8. CDR1 is KGHSH, CDR2 LQKENI, per germline. The CDR3 loop reads CASSRTGSGGANVLTF. The CDR3 DNA sequence: TGTGCCAGCTCCCGGACAGGGTCCGGCGGGGCCAACGTCCTGACTTTC.

This clonotype turned up a few times. The CDR3 loop is CASSLIGDQPQHF. DNA of the CDR3: TGTGCCAGCAGCTTGATTGGGGATCAGCCCCAGCATTTT. The rearrangement links TRBV7-9 to TRBJ1-5, with D unresolved. This CDR3 contains 13 residues. V lost 3 bases, J lost 5 bases, and 8 bases lay in between. Per the germline V gene, CDR1 is SEHNR and CDR2 is FQNEAQ (reference sequence). The full variable domain, its missing parts supplied by reference TRBV7-9 and TRBJ1-5, is DTGVSQNPRHKITKRGQNVTFRCDPISEHNRLYWYRQTLGQGPEFLTYFQNEAQLEKSRLLSDRFSAERPKGSFSTLEIQRTEQGDSAMYLCASSLIGDQPQHFGDGTRLSIL.

The sample holds a few counts of this clonotype. The chain combines TRBV4-2 with TRBJ1-4; tentative D call: TRBD1 (5 bases). The V gene's germline CDR1 is LGHNA and CDR2 YNFKEQ. V was trimmed by 4 bases and J by 10 bases, leaving 16 bases between them. CDR3 size: 14 residues. The CDR3 coding sequence is TGTGCCAGCAGCCTCGACAGTGGGGTGGGAAAACTGTTTTTT. Amino acid sequence: CASSLDSGVGKLFF.

This clonotype came up a few times. This sequence joins TRBV25-1 and TRBJ2-7; 8 bases match TRBD1. The CDR3 totals 16 residues. Germline CDR1 reads MGHDK; CDR2 reads SYGVNS. Trimming at V came to 3 bases and at J to 0 bases, leaving 7 bases not matched to a gene. For the CDR3, the DNA is TGTGCCAGCAGTGATCCCAGACAGGGGCCCTCCTACGAGCAGTACTTC. As protein: CASSDPRQGPSYEQYF.